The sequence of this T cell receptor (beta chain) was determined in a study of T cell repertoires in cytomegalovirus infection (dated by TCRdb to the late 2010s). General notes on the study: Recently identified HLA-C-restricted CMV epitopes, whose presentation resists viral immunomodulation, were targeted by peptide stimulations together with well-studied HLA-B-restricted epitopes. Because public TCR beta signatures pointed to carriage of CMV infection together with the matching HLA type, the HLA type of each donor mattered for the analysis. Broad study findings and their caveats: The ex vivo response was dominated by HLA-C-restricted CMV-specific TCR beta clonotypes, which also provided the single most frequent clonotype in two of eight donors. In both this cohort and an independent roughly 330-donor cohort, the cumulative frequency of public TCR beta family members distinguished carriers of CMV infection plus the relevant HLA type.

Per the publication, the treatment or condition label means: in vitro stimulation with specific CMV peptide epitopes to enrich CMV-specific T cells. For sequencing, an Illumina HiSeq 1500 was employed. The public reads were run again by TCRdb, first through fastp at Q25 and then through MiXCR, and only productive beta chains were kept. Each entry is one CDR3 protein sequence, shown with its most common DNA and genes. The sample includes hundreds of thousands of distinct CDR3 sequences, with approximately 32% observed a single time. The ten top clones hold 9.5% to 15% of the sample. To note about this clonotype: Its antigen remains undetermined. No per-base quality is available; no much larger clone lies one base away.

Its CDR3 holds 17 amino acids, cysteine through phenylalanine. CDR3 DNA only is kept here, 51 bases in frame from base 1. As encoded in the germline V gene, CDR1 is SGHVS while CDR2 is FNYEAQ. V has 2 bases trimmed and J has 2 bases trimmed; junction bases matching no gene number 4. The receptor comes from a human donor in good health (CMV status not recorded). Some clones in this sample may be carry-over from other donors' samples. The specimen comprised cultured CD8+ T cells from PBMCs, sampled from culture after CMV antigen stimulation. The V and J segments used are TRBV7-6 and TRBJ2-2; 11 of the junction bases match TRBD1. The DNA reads TGTGCCAGCAGCTTACCAGGACAGGGGGCCAACACCGGGGAGCTGTTTTTT. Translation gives CASSLPGQGANTGELFF.